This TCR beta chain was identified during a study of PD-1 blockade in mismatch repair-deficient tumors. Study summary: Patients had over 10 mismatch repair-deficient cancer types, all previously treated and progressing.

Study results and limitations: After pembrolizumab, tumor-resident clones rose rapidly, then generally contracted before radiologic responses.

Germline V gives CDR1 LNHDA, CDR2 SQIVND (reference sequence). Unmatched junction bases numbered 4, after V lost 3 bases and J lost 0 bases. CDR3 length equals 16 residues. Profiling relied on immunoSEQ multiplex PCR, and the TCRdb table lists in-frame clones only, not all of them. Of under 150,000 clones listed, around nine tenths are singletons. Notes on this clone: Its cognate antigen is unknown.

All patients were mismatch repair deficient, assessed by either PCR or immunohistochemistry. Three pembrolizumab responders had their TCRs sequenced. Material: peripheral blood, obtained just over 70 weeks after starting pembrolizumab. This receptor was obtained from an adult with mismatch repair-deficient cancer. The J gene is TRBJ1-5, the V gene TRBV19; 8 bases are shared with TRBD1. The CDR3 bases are TGTGCCAGTAGTATCCTGGACAGGGCTAGCAATCAGCCCCAGCATTTT. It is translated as CASSILDRASNQPQHF.